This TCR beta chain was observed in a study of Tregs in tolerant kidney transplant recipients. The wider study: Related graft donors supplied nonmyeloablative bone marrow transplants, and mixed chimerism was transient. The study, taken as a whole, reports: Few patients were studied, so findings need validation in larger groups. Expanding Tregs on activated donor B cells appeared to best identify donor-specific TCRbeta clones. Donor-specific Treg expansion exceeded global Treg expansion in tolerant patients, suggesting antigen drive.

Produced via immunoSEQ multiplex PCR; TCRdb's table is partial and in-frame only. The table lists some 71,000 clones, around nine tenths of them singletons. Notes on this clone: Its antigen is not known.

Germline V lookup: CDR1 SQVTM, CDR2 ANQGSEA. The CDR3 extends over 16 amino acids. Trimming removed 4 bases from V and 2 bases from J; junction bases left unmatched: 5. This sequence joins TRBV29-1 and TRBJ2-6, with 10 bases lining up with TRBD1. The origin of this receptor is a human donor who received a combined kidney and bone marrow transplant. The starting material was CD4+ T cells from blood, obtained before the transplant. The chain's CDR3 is CSVARTGGAGANVLTF. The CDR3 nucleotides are TGCAGCGTTGCGAGGACAGGGGGGGCTGGGGCCAACGTCCTGACTTTC.